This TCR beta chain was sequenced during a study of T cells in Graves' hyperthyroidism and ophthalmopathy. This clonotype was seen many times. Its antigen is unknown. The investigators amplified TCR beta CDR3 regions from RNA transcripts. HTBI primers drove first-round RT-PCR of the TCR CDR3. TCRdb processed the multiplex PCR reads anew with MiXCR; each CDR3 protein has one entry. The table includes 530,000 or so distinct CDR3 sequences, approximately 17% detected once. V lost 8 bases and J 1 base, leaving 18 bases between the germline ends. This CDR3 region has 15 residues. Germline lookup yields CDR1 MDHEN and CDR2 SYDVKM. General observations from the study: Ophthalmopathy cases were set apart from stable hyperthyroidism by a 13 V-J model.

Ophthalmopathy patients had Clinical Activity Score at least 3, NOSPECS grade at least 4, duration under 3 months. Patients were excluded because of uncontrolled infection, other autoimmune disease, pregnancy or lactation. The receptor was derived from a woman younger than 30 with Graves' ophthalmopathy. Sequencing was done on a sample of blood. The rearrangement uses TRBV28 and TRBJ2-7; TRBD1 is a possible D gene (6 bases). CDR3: CASRTETGKSYEQYF. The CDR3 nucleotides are TGTGCCAGCCGTACCGAAACAGGGAAATCCTACGAGCAGTACTTC. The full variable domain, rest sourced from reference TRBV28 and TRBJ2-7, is DVKVTQSSRYLVKRTGEKVFLECVQDMDHENMFWYRQDPGLGLRLIYFSYDVKMKEKGDIPEGYSVSREKKERFSLILESASTNQTSMYLCASRTETGKSYEQYFGPGTRLTVT.